The rows below give T cell receptor beta chains drawn from one sample of a study of response to subunit inactivated influenza vaccine. Each CDR3 protein gets one entry after TCRdb re-called the RT-PCR reads with MiXCR. In the table there are about 520,000 distinct CDR3 sequences, about 7.2% of which are singletons. Specimen: PBMCs from blood, collected about 23 months after vaccination. The source of these receptors is a man aged 45 to 70 who received an inactivated influenza vaccine. Each CDR3 is given without its conserved first and last residue.

j_gene	v_gene	CDR3aa
TRBJ2-2	TRBV3-1	ASSQPQGGNTGELF
TRBJ2-1	TRBV5-1	ASSLLGQGVNEQF
TRBJ2-7	TRBV20-1	SALGTASGATNEQY
TRBJ2-3	TRBV5-1	ASSLETSGSTDTQY
TRBJ2-2	TRBV5-1	ASSLAQSGELF
TRBJ1-1	TRBV25-1	ASSESLHRNTVAF
TRBJ2-2	TRBV19	ASSIEVNTGELF
TRBJ2-1	TRBV10-3	AISAEVNEQF
TRBJ1-4	TRBV20-1	SALDRGANEKLF
TRBJ2-7	TRBV9	ASSVTPGYSYEQY
TRBJ1-4	TRBV5-1	ASSLDKGQSEKLF
TRBJ2-7	TRBV2	ASRILVSEQY
TRBJ1-1	TRBV11-3	ASSEDGTGNTEAF
TRBJ1-5	TRBV2	ASSEVLRGTLSNQPQH
TRBJ2-7	TRBV5-1	ASALSTGVIYEQY
TRBJ2-7	TRBV9	ASSVGSRELYEQY
TRBJ1-2	TRBV20-1	SASRGGDGYT
TRBJ2-5	TRBV9	ASSSGTGTSGRYQETQY
TRBJ2-7	TRBV10-3	AIKSQGSSYEQY
TRBJ2-5	TRBV11-2	ASSDPGSRWKGQETQY
TRBJ1-3	TRBV15	ATSRDVAGSGNTIY
TRBJ2-7	TRBV4-1	ASSHNRFHEQY
TRBJ1-6	TRBV7-9	ASSLFPGTGDSPLH
TRBJ1-1	TRBV5-1	ASSPLDRMNTEAF
TRBJ2-3	TRBV5-4	ASSLLRGPDTDTQY
TRBJ2-7	TRBV5-1	ASRDLQDAYEQY
TRBJ2-7	TRBV19	ASSPTVGGSYEQY